This T cell receptor beta chain came from a study of cytomegalovirus exposure and HLA in healthy donors. General observations from the study: In an earlier analysis, productive rearrangement rates for most beta V segments clustered near 87% or 30%. The study recorded over 150 TCR beta chains that were cytomegalovirus-associated. In a later analysis, parvovirus B19, influenza, CMV and Epstein-Barr virus appeared linked to several top co-occurrence clusters.

Concerning this clone: The antigen is unknown.

PCR used 60 Vbeta primers and 13 Jbeta primers. The protocol was immunoSEQ multiplex PCR, while the TCRdb copy is restricted to in-frame clones and leaves out a portion. In the table there are over 100,000 clones, about four fifths of which are singletons. The germline V gene encodes CDR1 MDHEN and CDR2 SYDVKM. The length of the CDR3 is 14 residues. V lost 8 bases and J lost 4; bases outside the gene matches: 10. This clonotype was sampled from a man aged 25 to 40 in good health and CMV-seropositive. The chain has TRBV28 and TRBJ2-7, with 8 nucleotides matching TRBD1. What was sequenced was PBMCs. CDR3 residues: CASCPRGHRYEQYF. The CDR3 bases are TGTGCCAGCTGCCCCAGGGGGCATAGGTACGAGCAGTACTTC.